Reported below is one T cell receptor beta chain. What it binds is not known. For the second PCR, which ran for about 6 to 12 cycles, a sample-barcoded 5' primer and a J-beta primer mix were used. TCRdb re-analysed the 5' RACE reads in MiXCR, keeping a single row per CDR3 protein. Of hundreds of thousands of distinct CDR3 sequences in the sample, 49% were seen once. The data stem from a study of blood T cells in healthy people across ages. Study results and caveats: Naive T cell percentage strongly correlated with TCR beta diversity.

This CDR3 contains 18 residues. The V gene end was trimmed by 3 bases and the J gene end by 3 bases; junction bases not matched to a gene: 6. The receptor was isolated from a woman in her sixties in good health. The J gene is TRBJ2-3, the V gene TRBV12-3 or TRBV12-4; 16 bases are a match to TRBD2. Material: blood. CDR3 sequence: CASSFVGLAGGPTDTQYF. The CDR3 DNA reads TGTGCCAGCAGTTTCGTGGGACTAGCGGGAGGGCCAACAGATACGCAGTATTTT.